The next 5 T cell receptor beta chains were all read from a single sample in a study of blood T cells in healthy people across ages. For the second PCR, which ran for about 6 to 12 cycles, a sample-barcoded 5' primer and a J-beta primer mix were used. TCRdb reanalysed the 5' RACE reads using MiXCR and keeps one entry per CDR3 protein. Among about 1.1 million distinct CDR3 sequences listed, 35% to 40% were seen once. The sample comprised blood. These receptor sequences come from a man between 18 and 29 years old in good health.

V gene TRBV6-1 combines with J gene TRBJ1-1; D is unresolved. The CDR3 has 11 amino acids. Germline V CDR1 and CDR2: MNHNS, SASEGT. V was trimmed by 8 bases and J by 4 bases, leaving 8 bases between them. CDR3 bases: TGTGCCAGCTACAAAGGCACTGAAGCTTTCTTT. It is translated as CASYKGTEAFF.

To note about this clonotype: At one boundary the junction diverges from the germline segment, which might be a read error. The chain recombines TRBV5-1 with TRBJ2-2; D might be TRBD1 (5 bases). CDR1 is SGHRS and CDR2 is YFSETQ in the germline V gene. The CDR3 is 15 residues long. Here the CDR3 reads CASSLGQTNAGELFF. As DNA, the CDR3 is TGCGCCAGCAGCTTGGGACAGACGAACGCCGGGGAGCTGTTTTTT.

This rearrangement joins TRBV10-3 to TRBJ1-1; a possible D gene is TRBD1 (5 bases). The CDR3 is 14 residues long. V lost 6 bases to trimming and J lost 4 bases, with 15 bases between them. In germline, CDR1 is ENHRY, CDR2 SYGVKD. In nucleotides, the CDR3 is TGTGCCATCAGGGGGGTGGGGCATACCACTGAAGCTTTCTTT. This codes for CAIRGVGHTTEAFF.

This CDR3 is CASSFDRVRGNEQFF. The CDR3 nucleotides are TGTGCCAGCAGCTTTGACAGGGTCCGAGGCAATGAGCAGTTCTTC. The V gene is TRBV7-8, the J gene TRBJ2-1, with 7 bases lining up with TRBD1. The germline gives CDR1 SGHVS, CDR2 FQNEAQ. The CDR3 is 15 amino acids. V lost 3 bases, J lost 6 bases, and 8 bases stayed unmatched. The complete variable domain, with remaining parts taken from reference TRBV7-8 and TRBJ2-1, reads GAGVSQSPRYKVAKRGQDVALRCDPISGHVSLFWYQQALGQGPEFLTYFQNEAQLDKSGLPSDRFFAERPEGSVSTLKIQRTQQEDSAVYLCASSFDRVRGNEQFFGPGTRLTVL.

The chain uses TRBV25-1 and TRBJ2-7; a possible D gene is TRBD2 (6 bases). Germline CDR1 is MGHDK and CDR2 is SYGVNS. CDR3 length: 14 residues. V lost 4 bases, J lost 3 bases, and 13 bases lay in between. In nucleotides, the CDR3 is TGTGCCAGCAGTGTTAGTGGGGGGTACTACGAGCAGTACTTC. Its translation: CASSVSGGYYEQYF.